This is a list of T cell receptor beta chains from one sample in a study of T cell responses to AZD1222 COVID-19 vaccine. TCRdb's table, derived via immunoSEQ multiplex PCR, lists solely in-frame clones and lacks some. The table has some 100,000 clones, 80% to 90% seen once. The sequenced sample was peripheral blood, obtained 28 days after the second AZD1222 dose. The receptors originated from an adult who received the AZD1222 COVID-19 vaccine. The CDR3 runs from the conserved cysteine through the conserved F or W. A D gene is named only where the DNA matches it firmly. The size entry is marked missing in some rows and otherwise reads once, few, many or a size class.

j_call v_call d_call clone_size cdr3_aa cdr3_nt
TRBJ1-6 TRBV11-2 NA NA CASSWREGPPGSPLHF TGTGCCAGCAGCTGGCGGGAGGGTCCGCCTGGCTCACCCCTCCACTTT
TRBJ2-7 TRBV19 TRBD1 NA CASSRGGDRGTYEQYF TGTGCCAGTAGCCGAGGGGGTGACAGGGGGACCTACGAGCAGTACTTC
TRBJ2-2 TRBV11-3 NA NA CASSLAGAATGELFF TGTGCCAGCAGCTTAGCGGGAGCAGCCACCGGGGAGCTGTTTTTT
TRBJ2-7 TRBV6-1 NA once CASSEVDLYEQYF TGTGCCAGCAGTGAAGTAGACCTCTACGAGCAGTACTTC
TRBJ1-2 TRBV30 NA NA CAWSGGTYGYTF TGTGCCTGGAGTGGGGGGACCTATGGCTACACCTTC
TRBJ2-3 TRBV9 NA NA CASSVEPHTDTQYF TGTGCCAGCAGCGTAGAACCCCACACAGATACGCAGTATTTT
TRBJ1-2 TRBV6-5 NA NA CASNLHRTERLGYTF TGTGCCAGCAATTTACACAGGACCGAAAGGTTGGGCTACACCTTC
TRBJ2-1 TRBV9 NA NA CASSVGTDFSYNEQFF TGTGCCAGCAGCGTAGGGACAGACTTCTCCTACAATGAGCAGTTCTTC
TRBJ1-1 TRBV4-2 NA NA CASSQDGGTPEAFF TGTGCCAGCAGCCAAGATGGGGGCACTCCTGAAGCTTTCTTT
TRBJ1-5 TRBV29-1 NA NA CSVMENSNQPQHF TGCAGCGTGATGGAGAATAGCAATCAGCCCCAGCATTTT
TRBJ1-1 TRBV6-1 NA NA CASSDLTGNTEAFF TGTGCCAGCAGTGATCTTACGGGGAACACTGAAGCTTTCTTT
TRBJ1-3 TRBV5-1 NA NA CASSSPLGTENSGNTIYF TGCGCCAGCAGCTCTCCTCTTGGGACGGAAAACTCTGGAAACACCATATATTTT
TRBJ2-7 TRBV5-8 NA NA CASSFGRGDEQYF TGTGCCAGCAGCTTTGGCAGGGGGGACGAGCAGTACTTC
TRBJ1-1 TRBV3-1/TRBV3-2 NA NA CASSQDKRGAREDRNLAEAFF TGTGCCAGCAGCCAAGATAAGAGAGGGGCCAGGGAGGATCGGAACCTCGCTGAAGCTTTCTTT
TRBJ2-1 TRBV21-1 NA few CASSKGVDYNEQFF TGTGCCAGCAGCAAAGGTGTAGACTACAATGAGCAGTTCTTC
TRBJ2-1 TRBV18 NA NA CASTSGALAYNEQFF TGTGCCAGCACGTCAGGGGCCTTGGCCTACAATGAGCAGTTCTTC
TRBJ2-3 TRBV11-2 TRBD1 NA CASSSVRTGGGDTQYF TGTGCCAGCAGCTCCGTTAGGACAGGGGGCGGGGATACGCAGTATTTT
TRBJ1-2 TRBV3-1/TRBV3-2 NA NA CASSRKWDNYGYTF TGTGCCAGCAGCCGCAAGTGGGATAACTATGGCTACACCTTC
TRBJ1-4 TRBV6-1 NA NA CASSEASGALNEKLFF TGTGCCAGCAGTGAAGCTTCAGGGGCCCTTAATGAAAAACTGTTTTTT
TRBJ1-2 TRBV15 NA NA CATSRENSLGGYTF TGTGCCACCAGCAGAGAAAACAGCCTGGGAGGCTACACCTTC
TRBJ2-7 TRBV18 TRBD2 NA CASSPGGGTNYEQYF TGTGCCAGCTCACCGGGCGGGGGGACTAATTACGAGCAGTACTTC
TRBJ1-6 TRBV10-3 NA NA CAISDGVKESPLHF TGTGCCATCAGTGATGGGGTGAAGGAATCACCCCTCCACTTT
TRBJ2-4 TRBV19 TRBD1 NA CASSRDRATIGAKNIQYF TGTGCCAGTAGTCGGGACAGGGCCACCATCGGAGCCAAAAACATTCAGTACTTC
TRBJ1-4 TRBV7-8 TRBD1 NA CASSLARTGSEKLFF TGTGCCAGCAGCTTAGCACGGACAGGGAGTGAAAAACTGTTTTTT
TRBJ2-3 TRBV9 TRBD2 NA CASSVRTSGRAWTDTQYF TGTGCCAGCAGCGTTCGGACTAGCGGGAGGGCTTGGACAGATACGCAGTATTTT
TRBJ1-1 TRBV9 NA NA CASSGGIPPTEAFF TGTGCCAGCAGCGGAGGGATTCCACCTACTGAAGCTTTCTTT
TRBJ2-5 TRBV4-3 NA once CASSQDGSSGETQYF TGCGCCAGCAGCCAAGATGGGAGTTCCGGAGAGACCCAGTACTTC
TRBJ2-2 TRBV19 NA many CASSIATGLNTGELFF TGTGCCAGTAGTATAGCCACAGGGCTGAACACCGGGGAGCTGTTTTTT
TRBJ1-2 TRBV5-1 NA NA CASSLNRVGYGYTF TGCGCCAGCAGTTTGAACAGGGTTGGCTATGGCTACACCTTC
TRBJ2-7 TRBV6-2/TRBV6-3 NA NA CASSYPDMEFSYEQYF TGTGCCAGCAGTTACCCGGACATGGAGTTTTCCTACGAGCAGTACTTC
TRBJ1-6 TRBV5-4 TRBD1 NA CASSPGTANSPLHF TGTGCCAGCAGCCCCGGGACAGCCAATTCACCCCTCCACTTT
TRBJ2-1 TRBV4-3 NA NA CASSQDGGIHEQFF TGCGCCAGCAGCCAAGACGGCGGGATCCATGAGCAGTTCTTC
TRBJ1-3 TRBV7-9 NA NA CASSFGRGDTIYF TGTGCCAGCAGCTTCGGCAGGGGTGACACCATATATTTT
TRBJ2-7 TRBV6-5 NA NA CASKQGSYEQYF TGTGCCAGCAAACAGGGTTCCTACGAGCAGTACTTC
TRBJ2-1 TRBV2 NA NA CASFTLDSSYNEQFF TGTGCCAGCTTTACACTAGATAGCTCCTACAATGAGCAGTTCTTC
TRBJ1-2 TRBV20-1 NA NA CSAVGGYTF TGCAGTGCAGTCGGTGGCTACACCTTC
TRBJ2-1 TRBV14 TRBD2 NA CASSQTSFNEQFF TGTGCCAGCAGCCAGACTAGCTTCAATGAGCAGTTCTTC
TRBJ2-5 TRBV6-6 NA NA CASRRGATGETQYF TGTGCCAGCAGGAGGGGGGCTACTGGAGAGACCCAGTACTTC
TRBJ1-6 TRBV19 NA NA CASSWTAESSYNSPLHF TGTGCCAGTAGTTGGACAGCAGAGAGCTCCTATAATTCACCCCTCCACTTT
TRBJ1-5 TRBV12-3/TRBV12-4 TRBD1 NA CASNLQGGQPQHF TGTGCCAGCAACCTACAGGGGGGTCAGCCCCAGCATTTT
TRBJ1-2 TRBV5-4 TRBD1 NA CASSGGQGFSYGYTF TGTGCCAGCAGCGGGGGACAGGGGTTTTCCTATGGCTACACCTTC
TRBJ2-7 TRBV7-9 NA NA CASSSDSVTYEQYF TGTGCCAGCAGCTCCGACTCGGTCACCTACGAGCAGTACTTC
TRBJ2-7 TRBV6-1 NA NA CASSIVPSYEQYF TGTGCCAGCTCCATAGTGCCGTCCTACGAGCAGTACTTC
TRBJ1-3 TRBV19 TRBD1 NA CASSILGTAGNTIYF TGTGCCAGTAGTATCCTCGGGACAGCTGGAAACACCATATATTTT
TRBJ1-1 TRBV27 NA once CASSFRKGLAAEAFF TGTGCCAGCAGTTTCAGAAAAGGGCTGGCTGCTGAAGCTTTCTTT
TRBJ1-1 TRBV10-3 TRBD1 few CATKGRDRGNTEAFF TGTGCCACAAAAGGCCGAGACAGGGGGAACACTGAAGCTTTCTTT
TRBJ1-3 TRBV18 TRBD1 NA CASSPGTGAGNTIYF TGTGCCAGCTCACCCGGGACAGGGGCTGGAAACACCATATATTTT
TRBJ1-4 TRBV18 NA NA CASSPPGQPKEKLFF TGTGCCAGCTCACCACCGGGCCAACCTAAGGAAAAACTGTTTTTT
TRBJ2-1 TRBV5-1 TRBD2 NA CASSPPISGGAYNEQFF TGCGCCAGCAGCCCACCGATTAGCGGGGGGGCTTACAATGAGCAGTTCTTC
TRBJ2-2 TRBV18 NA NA CASSPQQTRDTGELFF TGTGCCAGCTCACCACAACAGACGCGCGACACCGGGGAGCTGTTTTTT
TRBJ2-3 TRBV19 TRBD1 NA CASSIGQGGDTQYF TGTGCCAGTAGTATAGGACAGGGTGGGGATACGCAGTATTTT